This T cell receptor beta chain came from a study of T cells in Graves' hyperthyroidism and ophthalmopathy. Points from the study as a whole: Within blood appeared most thyroid clonotypes that had expanded above 0.001.

Disease duration under 2 months; hyperthyroidism patients were aged 18 to 65. Any patient presenting with uncontrolled infection, other autoimmune disease, pregnancy or lactation was left out. Germline CDR1 and CDR2: MNHEY and SVGEGT. Unmatched junction bases numbered 7, after V lost 3 bases and J lost 5 bases. This CDR3 spans 14 amino acids. Ten or more counts support this clonotype. The antigen is not known. RNA transcripts were the template for amplifying TCR beta CDR3 regions. First-round RT-PCR of the TCR CDR3 relied on the HTBI primer set. Via MiXCR, TCRdb re-called the multiplex PCR reads, giving one row per CDR3 protein. The repertoire holds under 200,000 distinct CDR3 sequences, with roughly 9.4% as singletons.

The sequenced sample consisted of blood. The chain recombines TRBV6-2 or TRBV6-3 with TRBJ2-7; TRBD2 matches at 7 bases. The source of this sequence is a woman aged 18-29 years with Graves' hyperthyroidism that later progressed to Graves' ophthalmopathy. The CDR3 here is CASSYAGDRDEQYF. CDR3 bases: TGTGCCAGCAGTTATGCGGGAGACCGGGACGAGCAGTACTTC.